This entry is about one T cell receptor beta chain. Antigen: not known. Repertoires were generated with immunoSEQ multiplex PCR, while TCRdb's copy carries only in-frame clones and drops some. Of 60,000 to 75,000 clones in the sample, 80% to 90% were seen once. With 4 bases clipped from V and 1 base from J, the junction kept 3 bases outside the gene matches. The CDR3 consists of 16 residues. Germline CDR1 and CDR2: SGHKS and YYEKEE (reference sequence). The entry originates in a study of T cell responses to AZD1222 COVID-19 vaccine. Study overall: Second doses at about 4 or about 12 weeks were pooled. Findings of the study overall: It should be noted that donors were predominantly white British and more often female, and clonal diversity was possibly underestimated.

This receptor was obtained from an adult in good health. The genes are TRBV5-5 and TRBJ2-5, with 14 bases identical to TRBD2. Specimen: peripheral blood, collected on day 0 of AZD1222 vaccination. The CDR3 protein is CASSLGLAGGQETQYF. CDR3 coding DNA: TGTGCCAGCAGCCTCGGACTAGCGGGGGGCCAAGAGACCCAGTACTTC.